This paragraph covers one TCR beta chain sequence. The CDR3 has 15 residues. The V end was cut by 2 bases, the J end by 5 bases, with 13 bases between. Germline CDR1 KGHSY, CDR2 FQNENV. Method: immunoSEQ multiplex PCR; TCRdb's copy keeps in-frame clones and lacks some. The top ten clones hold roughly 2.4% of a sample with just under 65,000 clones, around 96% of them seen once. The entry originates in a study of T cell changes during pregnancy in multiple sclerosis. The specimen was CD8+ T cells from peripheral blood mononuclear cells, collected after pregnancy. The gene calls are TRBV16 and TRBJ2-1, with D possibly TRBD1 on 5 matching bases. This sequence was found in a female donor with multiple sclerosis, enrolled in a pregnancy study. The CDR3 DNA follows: TGTGCCAGCAGCCAAGGGGCAGGGCAAAACAATGAGCAGTTCTTC. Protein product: CASSQGAGQNNEQFF.